A single sample is the source of the 27 T cell receptor beta chains below, sequenced in a study of T-cell reconstitution after alpha-beta-depleted transplantation in children. Library preparation (for TCRbeta) was performed with unique molecular identifiers. TCRdb used MiXCR to reprocess the PCR reads, holding one entry per CDR3 protein. The sample contains hundreds of thousands of distinct CDR3 sequences, 32% of which appear only once. Sequencing was performed on PBMCs from the stem cell graft donor, taken from the stem cell graft. The source of these receptors is a human donor who donated a stem cell graft to a child with aplastic anemia.

The chain uses TRBV9 and TRBJ2-2, with D tentatively TRBD1 (6 bases). The CDR3 loop spans 14 amino acids. The V gene lost 6 bases and the J gene lost 0 bases, with 9 bases spanning the gap. Germline CDR1 reads SGDLS; CDR2 reads YYNGEE. CDR3 in DNA: TGTGCCAGCAAAGAGGGGGCGAACACCGGGGAGCTGTTTTTT. Translating it yields CASKEGANTGELFF. The whole variable domain, filled in from reference TRBV9 and TRBJ2-2, reads DSGVTQTPKHLITATGQRVTLRCSPRSGDLSVYWYQQSLDQGLQFLIQYYNGEERAKGNILERFSAQQFPDLHSELNLSSLELGDSALYFCASKEGANTGELFFGEGSRLTVL.

The chain joins TRBV30 to TRBJ2-3; D is possibly TRBD2 (6 bases). CDR3 length equals 15 residues. Trimming removed 0 bases at V and 4 bases at J, with 14 bases between. CDR1 GTSNPN and CDR2 SVGIG come from the germline V gene (reference sequence). The CDR3 is CAWSVPQGGADTQYF. The CDR3 nucleotides are TGTGCCTGGAGTGTACCGCAGGGAGGCGCAGATACGCAGTATTTT.

The chain uses TRBV7-9 and TRBJ2-1, with 9 bases fitting TRBD2. V was clipped by 1 base and J by 8 bases; unmatched bases: 9. CDR3 size: 16 residues. Germline assignment: CDR1 SEHNR and CDR2 FQNEAQ (reference sequence). The CDR3 loop is CASSLGGSGRTDEQFF. DNA of the CDR3: TGTGCCAGCAGCTTAGGGGGGAGCGGGAGGACGGATGAGCAGTTCTTC.

This clonotype has just a few counts. The V gene is TRBV12-3 or TRBV12-4, the J gene TRBJ1-6; D remains unclear. The length of the CDR3 is 13 residues. V shed 7 bases and J shed 6 bases, with 10 bases lying between them. CDR3 sequence reads: CASTQTINSPLHF. CDR3 DNA sequence: TGTGCCAGCACACAGACGATTAATTCACCCCTCCACTTT.

The J gene is TRBJ2-7, the V gene TRBV29-1; D possibly corresponds to TRBD2 (5 bases). V lost 6 bases and J lost 7, with 13 bases in between. The CDR3 consists of 11 residues. Germline values: CDR1 SQVTM, CDR2 ANQGSEA. Here the CDR3 reads CSVRDPGEQYF. Written as DNA, the CDR3 is TGCAGCGTGAGGGATCCGGGGGAGCAGTACTTC.

The chain is built from TRBV6-5 and TRBJ2-1; 11 positions match TRBD2. Trimming at V came to 2 bases and at J to 7 bases, leaving 4 bases not matched to a gene. The CDR3 spans 15 residues. Germline CDR1 and CDR2: MNHEY and SVGAGI. In nucleotides, the CDR3 is TGTGCCAGCAGTTACAGACTAGCGGGATGGAATGAGCAGTTCTTC. Protein sequence: CASSYRLAGWNEQFF.

The V call is TRBV15, the J call TRBJ2-2; D unresolved. Germline V gene data show CDR1 as LNHNV and CDR2 as YYDKDF (reference sequence). Trimming took off 1 base at V and 4 bases at J, with 16 bases between the two ends. CDR3 length: 17 amino acids. The CDR3 DNA reads TGTGCCACCAGCAGAGGGTGGATAGGCTCGGGCACCGGGGAGCTGTTTTTT. Translation: CATSRGWIGSGTGELFF.

This chain links TRBV29-1 with TRBJ2-5; D may be TRBD1 (6 bases). Germline assignment: CDR1 SQVTM and CDR2 ANQGSEA. The CDR3 contains 13 residues. Deletions cut 2 bases from V and 5 bases from J, with 12 bases between. The DNA for the CDR3 is TGCAGCGTTGAACCCGGACAGAGGGAGACCCAGTACTTC. Residues: CSVEPGQRETQYF.

The chain joins TRBV12-3 or TRBV12-4 to TRBJ2-5, with 7 positions matching TRBD2. CDR3 size: 15 residues. V was pared by 3 bases and J by 2 bases, with 6 bases of the junction left unmatched. CDR3 sequence (DNA): TGTGCCAGCAGTTTGGGCGGGAGAACGCAAGAGACCCAGTACTTC. This gives the protein CASSLGGRTQETQYF.

This clonotype has a count of ten or more. CDR3 coding DNA: TGCAGCGTCCGAGGACAGGGGCTGTACGAGCAGTACTTC. This encodes CSVRGQGLYEQYF. The V gene is TRBV29-1, the J gene TRBJ2-7; 9 positions match TRBD1. Trimming removed 6 bases from V and 4 bases from J; junction bases left unmatched: 7. Looked up from germline, CDR1 is SQVTM and CDR2 is ANQGSEA. CDR3 length: 13 amino acids.

The chain links TRBV24-1 to TRBJ2-5; maybe TRBD1 (5 bases). Germline-derived CDR1 and CDR2 are KGHDR and SFDVKD. This CDR3 region has 16 residues. V was pared by 1 base and J by 1 base, with 12 bases between. CDR3: CATSDFQGLTQETQYF. For the CDR3, the DNA is TGTGCCACCAGTGATTTTCAGGGATTAACCCAAGAGACCCAGTACTTC.

This clonotype was counted between two and nine times. The chain recombines TRBV6-1 with TRBJ1-1, with D possibly matching TRBD1 (6 bases). V gave up 6 bases and J gave up 3 bases, with 14 bases separating them. This CDR3 spans 14 amino acids. CDR1 and CDR2 (germline): MNHNS, SASEGT. This CDR3 is CASRQTTGHTEAFF. Written as DNA, the CDR3 is TGTGCCAGCAGACAGACCACAGGGCACACTGAAGCTTTCTTT.

This clonotype was seen a single time. The chain carries TRBV9 and TRBJ2-2; either TRBD1 or TRBD2 may supply D (5 bases each). CDR1 SGDLS and CDR2 YYNGEE come from the germline V gene. The CDR3 contains 17 residues. The V end was cut by 3 bases, the J end by 0 bases, with 15 bases between. CDR3 bases: TGTGCCAGCAGCGCCCCTTTGGGACGTGCGAACACCGGGGAGCTGTTTTTT. Its translation: CASSAPLGRANTGELFF.

This clonotype showed up just a few times. The CDR3, as DNA: TGTGCCAGCAGTTCATCCGGGACAGGGTTCTTGAACGAGCAGTACTTC. Translating gives CASSSSGTGFLNEQYF. The chain joins TRBV12-3 or TRBV12-4 to TRBJ2-7; TRBD1 matches at 9 bases. The CDR3 is 16 amino acids. V lost 4 bases and J lost 5; bases outside the gene matches: 12.

This chain links TRBV12-3 or TRBV12-4 with TRBJ1-4, with 7 nucleotides matching TRBD1. V shed 6 bases and J 4 bases; nucleotides not matched to a gene: 2. This CDR3 has 13 amino acids. Here the CDR3 reads CASSGTVNEKLFF. Written as DNA, the CDR3 is TGTGCCAGCAGCGGGACAGTTAATGAAAAACTGTTTTTT.

The J gene is TRBJ1-1, the V gene TRBV6-2 or TRBV6-3, with 7 bases lining up with TRBD1. J was trimmed by 3 bases and V by 6 bases; bases with no gene match: 16. The CDR3 sequence is 17 residues long. The germline V gene has CDR1 MNHEY and CDR2 SVGEGT. The CDR3 loop reads CASSLYGYGRGDTEAFF. As DNA, the CDR3 is TGTGCCAGCAGCCTATATGGCTACGGCAGGGGGGACACTGAAGCTTTCTTT.

A few counts support this clonotype. The chain has TRBV29-1 and TRBJ2-5; TRBD1 matches 7 bases. Germline V gene lookup returns CDR1 SQVTM and CDR2 ANQGSEA. The CDR3 loop spans 12 amino acids. V gave up 4 bases and J gave up 2 bases; unmatched junction bases: 1. This CDR3 reads CSVVQGQETQYF. Here the CDR3 DNA reads TGCAGCGTTGTACAGGGGCAAGAGACCCAGTACTTC.

This clonotype occurred once. This chain joins TRBV7-8 and TRBJ1-3; D is ambiguous. V was clipped by 6 bases and J by 3 bases, with 9 bases between them. Germline values: CDR1 SGHVS, CDR2 FQNEAQ. The CDR3 contains 13 residues. The CDR3 protein is CASRNVDGNTIYF. CDR3 coding DNA: TGTGCCAGCAGGAATGTCGATGGAAACACCATATATTTT. Filled out from reference TRBV7-8 and TRBJ1-3, the complete variable domain reads GAGVSQSPRYKVAKRGQDVALRCDPISGHVSLFWYQQALGQGPEFLTYFQNEAQLDKSGLPSDRFFAERPEGSVSTLKIQRTQQEDSAVYLCASRNVDGNTIYFGEGSWLTVV.

This clonotype showed up many times. This chain links TRBV12-3 or TRBV12-4 with TRBJ2-3, with 7 positions matching TRBD2. J gave up 2 bases and V 1 base, and 3 bases lay outside the gene matches. The CDR3 loop spans 15 amino acids. The CDR3 region is CASSLEAGATDTQYF. CDR3 nucleotide sequence: TGTGCCAGCAGTTTAGAGGCGGGAGCCACAGATACGCAGTATTTT.

CDR3 DNA sequence: TGCAGTGCTACCCTGGCGGGAGGGGCAAATACAGAGACCCAGTACTTC. It yields the protein CSATLAGGANTETQYF. The chain employs TRBV20-1 and TRBJ2-5; 9 bases line up with TRBD2. V lost 4 bases to trimming and J lost 4 bases; unmatched junction nucleotides: 13. Germline assignment: CDR1 DFQATT and CDR2 SNEGSKA (reference sequence). The CDR3 is made up of 16 amino acids.

Details on this clonotype: A much larger clone differs by one base, so this may be a read error. The chain links TRBV27 to TRBJ2-1, with 13 positions matching TRBD2. With 6 bases clipped from V and 4 bases from J, the junction kept 0 bases outside the gene matches. In germline, CDR1 is MNHEY, CDR2 SMNVEV (reference sequence). There are 14 residues in the CDR3. Written as DNA, the CDR3 is TGTGCCAGCAGGGGACTAGCGGGGTACAATGAGCAGTTCTTC. Encoded protein: CASRGLAGYNEQFF.

V is TRBV25-1 and J is TRBJ1-2; no reliable D call. CDR1 is MGHDK and CDR2 is SYGVNS in the germline V gene. Trimming shortened V by 7 bases and J by 4 bases, and 16 bases separated the two germline ends. This CDR3 region has 14 residues. This chain's CDR3 is CASTPRQSTYGYTF. In DNA, the CDR3 is TGTGCCAGCACCCCAAGACAATCCACCTATGGCTACACCTTC.

This clonotype was observed at least ten times. The V call is TRBV7-3, the J call TRBJ2-1; D perhaps matches TRBD2 (5 bases). The CDR3 is 16 amino acids. V lost 2 bases and J 8 bases, leaving 19 bases between the germline ends. Germline loops: CDR1 SGHTA, CDR2 FQGTGA. Here the CDR3 DNA reads TGTGCCAGCAGCTTATTAGTCTCCCGAAACGGGGATGAGCAGTTCTTC. It translates to CASSLLVSRNGDEQFF.

Only a few counts were recorded for this clonotype. The chain has TRBV6-5 and TRBJ2-1; either TRBD1 or TRBD2 may fit D (5 bases each). The CDR3 has 16 amino acids. CDR1 is MNHEY and CDR2 is SVGAGI in the germline V gene. V shed 3 bases and J shed 0 bases, with 12 bases lying between them. This CDR3 is CASSYWGRDSYNEQFF. As DNA, the CDR3 is TGTGCCAGCAGTTATTGGGGGAGAGACTCCTACAATGAGCAGTTCTTC.

This clonotype was detected only a few times. The gene calls are TRBV29-1 and TRBJ2-2; no clear D. The germline V and J ends were trimmed by 1 base and 7 bases, with 7 bases remaining between them. This CDR3 is built from 12 residues. Germline V lookup: CDR1 SQVTM, CDR2 ANQGSEA. CDR3 loop: CSVEGRRGELFF. The CDR3 DNA follows: TGCAGCGTTGAAGGGAGACGCGGGGAGCTGTTTTTT.

This clonotype was detected only a few times. The chain combines TRBV29-1 with TRBJ2-7; no clear D. Germline V gives CDR1 SQVTM, CDR2 ANQGSEA. The V end lost 3 bases, the J end lost 7 bases, and 7 bases lay between the germline ends. The CDR3 loop spans 10 amino acids. The CDR3 is CSVESEEQYV. DNA of the CDR3: TGCAGCGTTGAGTCGGAAGAGCAGTACGTC.

The chain employs TRBV20-1 and TRBJ1-1, with D perhaps TRBD1 (5 bases). Germline CDR1 and CDR2: DFQATT and SNEGSKA (reference sequence). The CDR3 is 15 amino acids. V was cut by 0 bases and J by 4 bases, with 15 bases left in between. The CDR3 DNA reads as TGCAGTGCTAGAGATTCGGGGCCGACGAGCACTGAAGCTTTCTTT. Amino acids: CSARDSGPTSTEAFF.